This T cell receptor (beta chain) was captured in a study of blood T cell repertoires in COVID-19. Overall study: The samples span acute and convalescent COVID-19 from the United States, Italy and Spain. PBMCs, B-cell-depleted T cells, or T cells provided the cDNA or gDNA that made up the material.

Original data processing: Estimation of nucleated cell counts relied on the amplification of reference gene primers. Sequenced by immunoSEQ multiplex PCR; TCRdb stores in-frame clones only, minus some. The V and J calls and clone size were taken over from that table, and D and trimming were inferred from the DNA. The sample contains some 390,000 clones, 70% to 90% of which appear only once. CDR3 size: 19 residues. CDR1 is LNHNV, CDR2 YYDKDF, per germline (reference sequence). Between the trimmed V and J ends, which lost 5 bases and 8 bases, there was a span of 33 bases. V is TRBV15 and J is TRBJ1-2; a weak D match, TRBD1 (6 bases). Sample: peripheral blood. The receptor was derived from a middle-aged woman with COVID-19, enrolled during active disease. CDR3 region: CATSLRDFVTLWEGVGYTF. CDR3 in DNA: TGTGCCACCAGCCTACGGGACTTTGTAACATTGTGGGAGGGGGTCGGCTACACCTTC.